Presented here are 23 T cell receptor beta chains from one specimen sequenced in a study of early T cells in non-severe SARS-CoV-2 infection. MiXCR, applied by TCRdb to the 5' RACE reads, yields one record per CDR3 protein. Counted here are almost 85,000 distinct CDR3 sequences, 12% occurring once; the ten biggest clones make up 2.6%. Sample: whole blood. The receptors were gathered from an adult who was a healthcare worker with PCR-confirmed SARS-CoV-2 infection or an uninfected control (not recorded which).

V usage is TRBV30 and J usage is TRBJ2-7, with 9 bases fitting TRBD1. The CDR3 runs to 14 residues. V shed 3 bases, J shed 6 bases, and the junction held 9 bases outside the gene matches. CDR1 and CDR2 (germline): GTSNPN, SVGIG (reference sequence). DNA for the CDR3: TGTGCCTGGAGCTGGCGGGGACAGGGCCGCGAGCAGTACTTC. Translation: CAWSWRGQGREQYF.

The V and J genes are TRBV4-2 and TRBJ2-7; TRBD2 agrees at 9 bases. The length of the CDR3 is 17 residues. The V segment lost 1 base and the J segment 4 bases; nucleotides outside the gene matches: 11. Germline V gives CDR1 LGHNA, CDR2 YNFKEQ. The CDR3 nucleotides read TGTGCCAGCAGCCAAGTTTCAGCGGGGGGATCTAGTTACGAGCAGTACTTC. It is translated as CASSQVSAGGSSYEQYF.

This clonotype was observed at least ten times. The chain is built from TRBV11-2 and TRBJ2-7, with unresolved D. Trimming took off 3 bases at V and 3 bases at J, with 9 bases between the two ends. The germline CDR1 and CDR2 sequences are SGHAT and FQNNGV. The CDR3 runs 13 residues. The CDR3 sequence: CASSFLLFYEQYF. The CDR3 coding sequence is TGTGCCAGCAGCTTTCTTCTTTTCTACGAGCAGTACTTC.

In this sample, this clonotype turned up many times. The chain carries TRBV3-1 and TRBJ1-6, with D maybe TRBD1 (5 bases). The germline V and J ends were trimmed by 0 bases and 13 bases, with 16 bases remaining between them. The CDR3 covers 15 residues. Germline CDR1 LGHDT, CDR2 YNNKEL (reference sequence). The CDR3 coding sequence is TGTGCCAGCAGCCAAGATCCGAGAAGGGGTACCCCCCTCCACTTT. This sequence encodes CASSQDPRRGTPLHF.

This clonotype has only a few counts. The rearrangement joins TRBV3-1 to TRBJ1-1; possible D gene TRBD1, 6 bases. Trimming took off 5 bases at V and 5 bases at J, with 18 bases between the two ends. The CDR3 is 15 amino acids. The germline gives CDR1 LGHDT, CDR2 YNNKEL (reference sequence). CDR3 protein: CASSKMGAPGTEAFF. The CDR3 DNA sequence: TGTGCCAGCAGCAAGATGGGGGCCCCGGGGACTGAAGCTTTCTTT.

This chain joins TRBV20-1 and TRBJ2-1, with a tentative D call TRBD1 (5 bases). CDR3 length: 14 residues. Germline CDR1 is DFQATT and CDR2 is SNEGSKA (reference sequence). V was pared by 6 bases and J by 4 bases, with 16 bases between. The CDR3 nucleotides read TGCAGTGCAATGGGGCCACAGACGTACAATGAGCAGTTCTTC. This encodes CSAMGPQTYNEQFF.

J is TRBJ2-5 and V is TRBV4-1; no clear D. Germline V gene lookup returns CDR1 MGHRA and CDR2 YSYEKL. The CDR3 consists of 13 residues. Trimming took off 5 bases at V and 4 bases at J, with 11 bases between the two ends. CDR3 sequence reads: CASSSLVGETQYF. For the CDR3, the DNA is TGCGCCAGCAGCAGTCTTGTAGGAGAGACCCAGTACTTC.

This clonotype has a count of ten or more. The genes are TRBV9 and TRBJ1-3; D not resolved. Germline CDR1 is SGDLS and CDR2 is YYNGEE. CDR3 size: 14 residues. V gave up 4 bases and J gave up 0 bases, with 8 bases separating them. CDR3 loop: CASSLSGSGNTIYF. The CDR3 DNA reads TGTGCCAGCAGCCTCTCAGGCTCTGGAAACACCATATATTTT.

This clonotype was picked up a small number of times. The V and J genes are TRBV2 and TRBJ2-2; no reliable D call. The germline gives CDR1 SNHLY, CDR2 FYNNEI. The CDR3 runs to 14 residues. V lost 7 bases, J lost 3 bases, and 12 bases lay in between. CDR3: CASTATRDTGELFF. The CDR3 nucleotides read TGTGCCAGCACGGCAACCCGAGACACCGGGGAGCTGTTTTTT.

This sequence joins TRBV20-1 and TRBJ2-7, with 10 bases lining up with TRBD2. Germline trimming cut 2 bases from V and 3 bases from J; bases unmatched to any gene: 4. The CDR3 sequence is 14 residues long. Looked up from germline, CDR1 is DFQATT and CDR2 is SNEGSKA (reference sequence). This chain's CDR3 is CSARKASGGYEQYF. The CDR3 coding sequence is TGCAGTGCTAGAAAGGCTAGCGGGGGCTACGAGCAGTACTTC.

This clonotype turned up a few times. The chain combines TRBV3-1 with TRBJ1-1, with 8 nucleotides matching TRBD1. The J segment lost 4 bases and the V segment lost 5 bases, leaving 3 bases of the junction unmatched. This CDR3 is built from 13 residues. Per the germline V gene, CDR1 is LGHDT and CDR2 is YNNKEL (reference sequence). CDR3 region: CASSFTGGTEAFF. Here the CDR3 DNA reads TGTGCCAGCAGCTTTACAGGGGGCACTGAAGCTTTCTTT.

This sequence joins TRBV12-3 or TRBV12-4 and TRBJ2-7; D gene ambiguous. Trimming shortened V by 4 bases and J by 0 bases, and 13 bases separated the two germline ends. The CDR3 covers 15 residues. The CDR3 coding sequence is TGTGCCAGCAGTTGGTTCGGTCCCATCTCCTACGAGCAGTACTTC. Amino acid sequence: CASSWFGPISYEQYF.

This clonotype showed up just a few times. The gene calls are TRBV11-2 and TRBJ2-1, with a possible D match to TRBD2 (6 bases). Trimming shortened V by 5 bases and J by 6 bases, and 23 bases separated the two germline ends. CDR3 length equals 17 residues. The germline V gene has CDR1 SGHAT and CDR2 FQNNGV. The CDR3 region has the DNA TGTGCCAGCAGCCGGATGGGTACGGGAGAAAACCGCAATGAGCAGTTCTTC. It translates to CASSRMGTGENRNEQFF.

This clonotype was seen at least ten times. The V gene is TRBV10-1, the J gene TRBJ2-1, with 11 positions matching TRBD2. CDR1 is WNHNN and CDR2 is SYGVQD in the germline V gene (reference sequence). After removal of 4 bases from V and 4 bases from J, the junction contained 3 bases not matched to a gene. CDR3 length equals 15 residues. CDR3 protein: CASSAGTSGYNEQFF. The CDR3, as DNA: TGCGCCAGCAGTGCGGGGACTAGCGGTTACAATGAGCAGTTCTTC.

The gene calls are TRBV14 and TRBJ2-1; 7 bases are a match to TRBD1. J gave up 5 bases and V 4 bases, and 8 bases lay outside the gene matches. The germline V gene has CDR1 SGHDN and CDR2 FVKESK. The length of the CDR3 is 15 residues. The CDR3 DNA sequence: TGTGCCAGCAGCCGTACTTTGACAGGGAACAATGAGCAGTTCTTC. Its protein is CASSRTLTGNNEQFF.

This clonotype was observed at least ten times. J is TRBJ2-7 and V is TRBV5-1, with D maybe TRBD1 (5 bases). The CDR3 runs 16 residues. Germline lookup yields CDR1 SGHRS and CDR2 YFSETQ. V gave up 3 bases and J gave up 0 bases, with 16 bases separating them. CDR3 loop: CASSSWGDPSSYEQYF. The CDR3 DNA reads TGCGCCAGCAGCTCCTGGGGCGACCCGAGCTCCTACGAGCAGTACTTC.

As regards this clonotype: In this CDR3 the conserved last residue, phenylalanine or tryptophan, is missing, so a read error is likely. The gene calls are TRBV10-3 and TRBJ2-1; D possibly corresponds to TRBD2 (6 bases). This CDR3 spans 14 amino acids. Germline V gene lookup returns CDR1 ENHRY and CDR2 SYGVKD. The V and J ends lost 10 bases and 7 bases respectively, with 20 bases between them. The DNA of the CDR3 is TGTGCCACCAATCACGGGAGCCCGAGTAATGAGCAGTTCTAC. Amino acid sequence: CATNHGSPSNEQFY.

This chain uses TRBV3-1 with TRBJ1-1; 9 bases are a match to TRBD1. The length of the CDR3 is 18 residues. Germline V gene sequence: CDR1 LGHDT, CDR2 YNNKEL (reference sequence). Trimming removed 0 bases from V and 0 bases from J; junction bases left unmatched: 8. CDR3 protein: CASSQDTGTGWVNTEAFF. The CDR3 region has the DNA TGTGCCAGCAGCCAAGATACCGGGACAGGGTGGGTGAACACTGAAGCTTTCTTT.

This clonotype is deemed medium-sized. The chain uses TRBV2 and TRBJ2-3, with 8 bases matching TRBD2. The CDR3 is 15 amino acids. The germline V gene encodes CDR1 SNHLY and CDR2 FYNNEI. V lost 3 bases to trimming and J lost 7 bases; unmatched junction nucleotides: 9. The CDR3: CASSDAGGQVNTQYF. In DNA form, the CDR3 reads TGTGCCAGCAGTGACGCGGGGGGCCAAGTGAATACGCAGTATTTT.

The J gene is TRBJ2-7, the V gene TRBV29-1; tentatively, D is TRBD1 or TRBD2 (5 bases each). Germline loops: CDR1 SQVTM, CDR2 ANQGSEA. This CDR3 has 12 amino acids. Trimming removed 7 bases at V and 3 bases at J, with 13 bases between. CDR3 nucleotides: TGCAGCGCGGTAAGGGACGGCTACGAGCAGTACTTC. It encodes CSAVRDGYEQYF.

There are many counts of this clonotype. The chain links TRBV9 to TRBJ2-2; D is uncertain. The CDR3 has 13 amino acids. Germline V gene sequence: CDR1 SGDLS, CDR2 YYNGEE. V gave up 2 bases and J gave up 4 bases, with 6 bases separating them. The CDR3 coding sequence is TGTGCCAGCAGCGTCAACCCCACCGGGGAGCTGTTTTTT. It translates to CASSVNPTGELFF. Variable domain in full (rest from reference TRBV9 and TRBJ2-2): DSGVTQTPKHLITATGQRVTLRCSPRSGDLSVYWYQQSLDQGLQFLIQYYNGEERAKGNILERFSAQQFPDLHSELNLSSLELGDSALYFCASSVNPTGELFFGEGSRLTVL.

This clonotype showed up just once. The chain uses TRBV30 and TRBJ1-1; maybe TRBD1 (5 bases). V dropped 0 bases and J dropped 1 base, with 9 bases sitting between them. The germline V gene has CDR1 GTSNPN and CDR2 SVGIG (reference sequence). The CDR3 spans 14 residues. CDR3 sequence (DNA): TGTGCCTGGAGTGTACCAGGGAGGAACACTGAAGCTTTCTTT. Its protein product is CAWSVPGRNTEAFF.

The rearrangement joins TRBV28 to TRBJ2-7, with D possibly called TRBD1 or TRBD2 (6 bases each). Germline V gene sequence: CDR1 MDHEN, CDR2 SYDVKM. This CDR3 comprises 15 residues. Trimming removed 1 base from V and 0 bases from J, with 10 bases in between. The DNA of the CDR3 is TGTGCCAGCAGTTTATATGGGGGGCGCTCCTACGAGCAGTACTTC. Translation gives CASSLYGGRSYEQYF.